A single T cell receptor (beta chain) is shown here with its context. Its specificity is unknown. This sample is part of a study of T cell responses to AZD1222 COVID-19 vaccine. The J segment lost 9 bases and the V segment lost 5 bases, leaving 9 bases of the junction unmatched. The CDR3 loop spans 15 amino acids. Germline lookup yields CDR1 KGHDR and CDR2 SFDVKD. General observations from the study: Researchers report vaccine-associated CD4 TCRs spanning spike, with dominance at 160-218 and 743-854.

TCRdb's table, derived via immunoSEQ multiplex PCR, lists solely in-frame clones and lacks some. The sample carries about 190,000 clones, around 90% recorded once. The rearrangement joins TRBV24-1 to TRBJ2-1, with TRBD1 matching 10 bases. Sequenced here: peripheral blood, sampled on day 0 of AZD1222 vaccination. This clonotype was sampled from an adult in good health. CDR3 sequence reads: CATSGGQGLYGEQFF. The CDR3 DNA sequence: TGTGCCACCAGTGGGGGACAGGGGCTGTACGGTGAGCAGTTCTTC.